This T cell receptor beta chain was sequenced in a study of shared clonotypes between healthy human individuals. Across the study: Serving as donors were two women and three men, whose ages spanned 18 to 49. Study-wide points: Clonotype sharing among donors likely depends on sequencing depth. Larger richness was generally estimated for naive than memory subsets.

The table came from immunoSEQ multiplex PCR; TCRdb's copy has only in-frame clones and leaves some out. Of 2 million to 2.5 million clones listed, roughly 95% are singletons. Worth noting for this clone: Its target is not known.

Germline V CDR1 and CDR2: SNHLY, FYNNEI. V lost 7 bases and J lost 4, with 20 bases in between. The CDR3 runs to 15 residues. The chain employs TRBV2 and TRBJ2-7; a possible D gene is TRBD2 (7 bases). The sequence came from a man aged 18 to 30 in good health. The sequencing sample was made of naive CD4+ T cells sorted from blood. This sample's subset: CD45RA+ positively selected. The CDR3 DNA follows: TGTGCCAGCAAGGCACAAGGGGGGGGATCTTACGAGCAGTACTTC. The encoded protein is CASKAQGGGSYEQYF.